These 22 T cell receptor beta chains share one sample of origin, sequenced in a study of shared clonotypes between healthy human individuals. Assay: immunoSEQ multiplex PCR; the TCRdb copy retains only in-frame clones and omits some. This sample has some 2.4 million clones, with over 85% found just once. Sequencing was carried out using naive CD4+ T cells from PBMCs. This sample's subset: CD45RA+ positively selected. These receptors originate from a man between 18 and 29 years old in good health. Some clones in this sample may be carry-over from other donors' samples.

The chain is built from TRBV11-3 and TRBJ2-1; TRBD1 matches at 8 bases. The CDR3 loop spans 15 amino acids. V was clipped by 4 bases and J by 10 bases; unmatched bases: 12. Germline CDR1 SGHNT, CDR2 YENEEA. The CDR3 nucleotides read TGTGCCAGCAGCTCGACAGGGGTGTTTGGTGGAGAGCAGTTCTTC. This sequence encodes CASSSTGVFGGEQFF.

V gene TRBV6-1 combines with J gene TRBJ2-5; 8 bases agree with TRBD1. Trimming removed 9 bases from V and 4 bases from J; junction bases left unmatched: 4. The CDR3 consists of 12 residues. In germline, CDR1 is MNHNS, CDR2 SASEGT. The chain's CDR3 is CASRRGRETQYF. CDR3 nucleotide sequence: TGTGCCAGTCGCAGGGGGCGAGAGACCCAGTACTTC.

The chain couples TRBV15 to TRBJ1-2; D not resolved. Germline V gene data show CDR1 as LNHNV and CDR2 as YYDKDF (reference sequence). Trimming removed 0 bases from V and 6 bases from J, with 14 bases in between. This CDR3 comprises 15 residues. For the CDR3, the DNA is TGTGCCACCAGCAGAGATTCCGATCCGGCGCATGGCTACACCTTC. Residues: CATSRDSDPAHGYTF.

DNA for the CDR3: TGTGCCAGCAGTGAAGGATCAGGGAGAGGCTACACCTTC. Its protein product is CASSEGSGRGYTF. The genes are TRBV6-1 and TRBJ1-2; a possible D gene is TRBD1 (5 bases). This CDR3 region has 13 residues. The ends were cut back, 1 base at V and 8 bases at J, with 11 bases in the middle. The germline CDR1 and CDR2 sequences are MNHNS and SASEGT.

The chain has TRBV6-5 and TRBJ1-2; 8 bases are shared with TRBD1. Unmatched junction bases numbered 12, after V lost 11 bases and J lost 4 bases. CDR1 and CDR2 (germline): MNHEY, SVGAGI. CDR3 length: 14 amino acids. CDR3 bases: TGTGCCTCTATAGGACAGGGCGGCCCCTATGGCTACACCTTC. Amino acids: CASIGQGGPYGYTF.

The rearrangement links TRBV7-8 to TRBJ1-3, with D unclear. CDR1 is SGHVS and CDR2 is FQNEAQ in the germline V gene. There are 12 residues in the CDR3. Between the trimmed V and J ends, which lost 2 bases and 8 bases, there was a span of 7 bases. The DNA for the CDR3 is TGTGCCAGCAGCTTACAATCGGACACCATATATTTT. Its translation: CASSLQSDTIYF.

The table lists this clone with a count of one. The genes are TRBV28 and TRBJ1-1; D is ambiguous. The ends were cut back, 5 bases at V and 11 bases at J, with 27 bases in the middle. The CDR3 extends over 16 amino acids. The germline CDR1 and CDR2 sequences are MDHEN and SYDVKM. CDR3: CASSETPAEYLHGAFF. The CDR3 region has the DNA TGTGCCAGCAGTGAGACCCCGGCAGAGTACCTTCATGGGGCTTTCTTT.

The chain combines TRBV18 with TRBJ2-7; tentatively, D is TRBD1 or TRBD2 (6 bases each). Germline-derived CDR1 and CDR2 are KGHSH and LQKENI. The V end was cut by 2 bases, the J end by 6 bases, with 11 bases between. This CDR3 is built from 13 residues. For the CDR3, the DNA is TGTGCCAGCTCACCAAGTGGAGGGGGCGAGCAGTACTTC. This sequence encodes CASSPSGGGEQYF.

This clone appeared once. V is TRBV5-1 and J is TRBJ1-3; D may be TRBD1 (5 bases). Trimming took 2 bases from V and 0 from J, leaving 15 bases between them. Germline-derived CDR1 and CDR2 are SGHRS and YFSETQ. CDR3 size: 17 residues. The chain's CDR3 is CASSLSGTPSSGNTIYF. In nucleotides, the CDR3 is TGCGCCAGCAGCTTATCCGGGACTCCAAGCTCTGGAAACACCATATATTTT.

V and J are TRBV7-3 and TRBJ1-5; unclear D gene. Germline V CDR1 and CDR2: SGHTA, FQGTGA. This CDR3 spans 15 amino acids. Trimming cost V 4 bases and J 4 bases, with 14 bases left between them. The CDR3 loop is CASSSKSELNQPQHF. CDR3 in DNA: TGTGCCAGCAGCTCAAAGTCCGAGCTGAATCAGCCCCAGCATTTT.

The chain joins TRBV29-1 to TRBJ2-1, with D perhaps matching TRBD1 (5 bases). The CDR3 sequence is 13 residues long. CDR1 SQVTM and CDR2 ANQGSEA come from the germline V gene. V was pared by 5 bases and J by 9 bases, with 17 bases between. As DNA, the CDR3 is TGCAGCGTTCAACCCTCGAGCAGGGTTGAGCAGTTCTTC. This sequence encodes CSVQPSSRVEQFF.

The rearrangement uses TRBV18 and TRBJ2-7, with D perhaps given as TRBD1 or TRBD2 (5 bases each). The germline CDR1 and CDR2 sequences are KGHSH and LQKENI. V was shortened by 3 bases and J by 10 bases, with 10 bases between the two germline ends. The CDR3 extends over 11 amino acids. CDR3 sequence (DNA): TGTGCCAGCTCACCTGACAGCGGACAGTACTTC. This codes for CASSPDSGQYF.

This clone was picked up one time. The gene calls are TRBV5-1 and TRBJ1-4, with D perhaps matching TRBD1 (6 bases). The length of the CDR3 is 17 residues. Germline V gives CDR1 SGHRS, CDR2 YFSETQ. Trimming took 4 bases from V and 0 from J, leaving 16 bases between them. CDR3 sequence (DNA): TGCGCCAGCAGCGGTACAGGGTTGAGAGCAACTAATGAAAAACTGTTTTTT. It translates to CASSGTGLRATNEKLFF.

Concerning this clone: Other DNA sequences of this sample code for an identical CDR3. This chain uses TRBV5-1 with TRBJ2-1; tentative D call: TRBD2 (5 bases). The germline gives CDR1 SGHRS, CDR2 YFSETQ. Trimming stripped 2 bases from V and 0 bases from J, with 6 bases between. This CDR3 comprises 14 residues. The CDR3 region is CASSFRDSYNEQFF. CDR3 bases: TGCGCCAGCAGCTTCCGGGACTCCTACAATGAGCAGTTCTTC.

V gene TRBV10-3 combines with J gene TRBJ1-5; D possibly corresponds to TRBD1 (6 bases). Germline CDR1 and CDR2: ENHRY and SYGVKD. Between the trimmed V and J ends, which lost 10 bases and 7 bases, there was a span of 20 bases. The CDR3 covers 14 residues. CDR3 nucleotides: TGTGCCACAAAGGGATCAGGGGACCGGCAGCCCCAGCATTTT. Protein sequence: CATKGSGDRQPQHF.

Here the CDR3 reads CASSPPVDEQFF. As DNA, the CDR3 is TGTGCCAGCAGCCCCCCCGTCGATGAGCAGTTCTTC. The chain combines TRBV21-1 with TRBJ2-1; the table's TRBD2 call for D was not verified on the DNA. TRBV21-1 is assigned pseudogene status. The CDR3 runs to 12 residues.

V gene TRBV15 combines with J gene TRBJ2-1; 7 bases line up with TRBD1. Germline assignment: CDR1 LNHNV and CDR2 YYDKDF (reference sequence). The ends lost 1 base at V and 1 base at J; junction bases unmatched: 4. The CDR3 is made up of 16 amino acids. CDR3 sequence reads: CATSRGQGSSYNEQFF. The CDR3 nucleotides are TGTGCCACCAGCAGAGGACAGGGTAGTTCCTACAATGAGCAGTTCTTC.

The chain recombines TRBV6-5 with TRBJ2-7, with D possibly being TRBD1 (6 bases). Trimming took 9 bases from V and 2 from J, leaving 11 bases between them. Germline CDR1 reads MNHEY; CDR2 reads SVGAGI. This CDR3 is 12 amino acids long. The CDR3 is CASQGLTYEQYF. The CDR3 DNA sequence: TGTGCCAGTCAGGGGCTAACCTACGAGCAGTACTTC.

This clone was seen a handful of times. The rearrangement links TRBV19 to TRBJ1-2; no firm D call. This CDR3 region has 14 residues. The V end was cut by 5 bases, the J end by 1 base, with 11 bases between. The V gene's germline CDR1 is LNHDA and CDR2 SQIVND (reference sequence). CDR3 DNA: TGTGCCAGTAGTGCGGTCGGGGTTAACTATGGCTACACCTTC. It translates to CASSAVGVNYGYTF.

V usage is TRBV9 and J usage is TRBJ2-3, with 7 nucleotides matching TRBD2. V shed 4 bases, J shed 5 bases, and the junction held 13 bases outside the gene matches. The V gene's germline CDR1 is SGDLS and CDR2 YYNGEE. This CDR3 region has 16 residues. The CDR3 spells CASSFEGTNSRDTQYF. DNA for the CDR3: TGTGCCAGCAGCTTTGAGGGGACTAACTCACGAGATACGCAGTATTTT.

V is TRBV7-9 and J is TRBJ2-7, with D maybe TRBD2 (6 bases). Trimming cost V 5 bases and J 1 base, with 12 bases left between them. Germline V gene sequence: CDR1 SEHNR, CDR2 FQNEAQ (reference sequence). There are 14 residues in the CDR3. CDR3 sequence: CASSRRDSSYEQYF. CDR3 DNA sequence: TGTGCCAGCAGCAGGCGGGACTCTTCCTACGAGCAGTACTTC.

This clone was found once. The genes are TRBV29-1 and TRBJ1-4; no reliable D call. Germline CDR1 reads SQVTM; CDR2 reads ANQGSEA. V lost 3 bases, J lost 0 bases, and 8 bases lay in between. The CDR3 extends over 14 amino acids. DNA for the CDR3: TGCAGCGTTGACATGGGCACAACTAATGAAAAACTGTTTTTT. Encoded protein: CSVDMGTTNEKLFF.